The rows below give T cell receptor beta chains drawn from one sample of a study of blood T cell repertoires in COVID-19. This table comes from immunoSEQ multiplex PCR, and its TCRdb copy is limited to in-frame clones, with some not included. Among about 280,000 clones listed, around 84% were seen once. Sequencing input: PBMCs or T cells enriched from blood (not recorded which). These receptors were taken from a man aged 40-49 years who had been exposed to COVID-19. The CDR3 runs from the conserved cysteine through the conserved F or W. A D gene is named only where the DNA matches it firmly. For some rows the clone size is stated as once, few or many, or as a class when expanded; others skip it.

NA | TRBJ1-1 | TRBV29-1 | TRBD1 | TGCAGCGGAACGACAGGGGTAAGGACTGAAGCTTTCTTT | CSGTTGVRTEAFF
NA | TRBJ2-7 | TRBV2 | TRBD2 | TGTGCCAGCAGTGAGGGTGGTGCGGGAGTTCAATACGAGCAGTACTTC | CASSEGGAGVQYEQYF
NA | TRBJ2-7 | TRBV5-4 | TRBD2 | TGTGCCAGCAGCTTGAGGCTAGCGGGGACCTACGAGCAGTACTTC | CASSLRLAGTYEQYF
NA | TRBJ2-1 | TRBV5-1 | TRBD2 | TGCGCCAGCAGCTTGGCAGCGGGAGCAAATGAGCAGTTCTTC | CASSLAAGANEQFF
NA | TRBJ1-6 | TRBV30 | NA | TGTGCCTGGCAAGAGGTTCACTCCCTCCACTTT | CAWQEVHSLHF
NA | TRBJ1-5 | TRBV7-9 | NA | TGTGCCAGCAGCGCCGACAGTACCAATCAGCCCCAGCATTTT | CASSADSTNQPQHF
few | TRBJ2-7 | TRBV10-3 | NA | TGTGCCATCAGTGCGGGGTACGAGCAGTACTTC | CAISAGYEQYF
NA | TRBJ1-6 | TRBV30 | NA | TGTGCCTGGAGTTCAGACAGTTATAATTCACCCCTCCACTTT | CAWSSDSYNSPLHF
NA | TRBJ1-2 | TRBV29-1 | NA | TGCAGCGTGCGGACAGCTGCAAGTAACTATGGCTACACCTTC | CSVRTAASNYGYTF
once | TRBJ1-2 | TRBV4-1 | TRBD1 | TGCGCCAGCAGCCAAGGGACAGGGGAGACCTATGGCTACACCTTC | CASSQGTGETYGYTF
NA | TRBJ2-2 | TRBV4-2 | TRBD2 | TGTGCCAGCAGCGCAGGGGCGGGAGGGGGTGGCGGGGAGCTGTTTTTT | CASSAGAGGGGGELFF
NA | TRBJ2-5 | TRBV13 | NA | TGTGCCAGCAGCCCCCCGGCGGCTAAAGAGACCCAGTACTTC | CASSPPAAKETQYF
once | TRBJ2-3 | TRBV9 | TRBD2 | TGTGCCAGCAGCGTCAGGACTAGCAGAGATACGCAGTATTTT | CASSVRTSRDTQYF
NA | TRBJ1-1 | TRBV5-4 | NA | TGTGCCAGCAGCACGCCCCAGTCCATGAACACTGAAGCTTTCTTT | CASSTPQSMNTEAFF
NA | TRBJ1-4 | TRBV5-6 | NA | TGTGCCAGCAGCTTGGCCGGGATAGGGGAAAAACTGTTTTTT | CASSLAGIGEKLFF
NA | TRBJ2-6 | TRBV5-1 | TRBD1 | TGCGCCAGCAGCGACCGACAGGGCCTATCTGGGGCCAACGTCCTGACTTTC | CASSDRQGLSGANVLTF
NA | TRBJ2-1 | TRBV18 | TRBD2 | TGTGCCAGCTCACCAACTAGCGGGAGGGCAAGGGAGCAGTTCTTC | CASSPTSGRAREQFF
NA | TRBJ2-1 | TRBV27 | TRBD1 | TGTGCCAGCAGGCGACAGGGGGGCGTCGACTACAATGAGCAGTTCTTC | CASRRQGGVDYNEQFF
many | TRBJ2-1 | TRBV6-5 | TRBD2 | TGTGCCAGCAGTTCCGGACTAGCGGGCCACAATGAGCAGTTCTTC | CASSSGLAGHNEQFF
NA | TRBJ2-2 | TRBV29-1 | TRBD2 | TGCAGCGCCCTCCCCGGCGGGAGTCCCGACACCGGGGAGCTGTTTTTT | CSALPGGSPDTGELFF
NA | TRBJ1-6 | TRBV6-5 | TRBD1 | TGTGCCGTATCCGGGACAGGGTTTTGGTCCCTCCACTTT | CAVSGTGFWSLHF
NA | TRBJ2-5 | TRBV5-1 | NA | TGCGCCACCCCCGAAGAGACCCAGTACTTC | CATPEETQYF
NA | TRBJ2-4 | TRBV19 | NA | TGTGCCAGTAGTACCGGTCCCGGGACACGGACCATAGCCAAAAACATTCAGTACTTC | CASSTGPGTRTIAKNIQYF
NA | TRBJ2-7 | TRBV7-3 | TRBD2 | TGTGCCAGCAGCCCGAGCGGGATTCTGAACGAGCAGTACTTC | CASSPSGILNEQYF
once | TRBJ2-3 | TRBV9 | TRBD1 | TGTGCCAGCAGCGAAGGATCGGGTGCGGACACAGGGGGAGATACGCAGTATTTT | CASSEGSGADTGGDTQYF
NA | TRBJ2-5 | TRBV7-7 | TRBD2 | TGTGCTAGCAGCTTAGAACTAGCGGGAGAGGGAGAGACCCAGTACTTC | CASSLELAGEGETQYF
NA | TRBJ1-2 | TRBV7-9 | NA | TGTGCCAGCAGCTTAAAGTTGGGCAGCTATGGCTACACCTTC | CASSLKLGSYGYTF
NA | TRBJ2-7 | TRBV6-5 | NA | TGTGCCCTCTGTGGTCCAGTAGGGAGCTCCTACGAGCAGTACTTC | CALCGPVGSSYEQYF
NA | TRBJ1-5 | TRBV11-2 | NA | TGTGCCAGCAGCTTAGAGACAGGCAATCAGCCCCAGCATTTT | CASSLETGNQPQHF
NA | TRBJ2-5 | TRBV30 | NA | TGTGCCTGGAGCCAGACTAGTCAGGAGACCCAGTACTTC | CAWSQTSQETQYF
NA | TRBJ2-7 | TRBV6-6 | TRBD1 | TGTGCCAGCATCCAGGGGGTCGAAAGTAGATACGAGCAGTACTTC | CASIQGVESRYEQYF
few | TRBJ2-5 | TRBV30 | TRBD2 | TGTGCCTGGGAGCCTAGCGGGAGGGTAGAGACCCAGTACTTC | CAWEPSGRVETQYF
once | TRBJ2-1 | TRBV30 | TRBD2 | TGTGCCTGGAAAATAGGCAGCGGGAAATACAATGAGCAGTTCTTC | CAWKIGSGKYNEQFF
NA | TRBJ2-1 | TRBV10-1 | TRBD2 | TGCGCCAGCAGTGAACGGACCCTAGCGGGTAGCTCCTACAATGAGCAGTTCTTC | CASSERTLAGSSYNEQFF
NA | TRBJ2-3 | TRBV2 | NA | TGTGCCAGCAGGCTCGCGGGTATGGAGGCAGATACGCAGTATTTT | CASRLAGMEADTQYF
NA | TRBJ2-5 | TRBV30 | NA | TGTGCCCGGGGCATCCAAGAGACCCAGTACTTC | CARGIQETQYF
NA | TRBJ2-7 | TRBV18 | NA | TGTGCCAGCTCACTAACAGGCGGCACCTACGAGCAGTACTTC | CASSLTGGTYEQYF
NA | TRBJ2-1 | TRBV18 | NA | TGTGCCAGCTCACCACCCCTCCACGGTGCGTATGAGCAGTTCTTC | CASSPPLHGAYEQFF
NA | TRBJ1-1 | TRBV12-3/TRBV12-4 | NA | TGTGCCACGGGACAGAACACTGAAGCTTTCTTT | CATGQNTEAFF
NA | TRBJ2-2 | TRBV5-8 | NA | TGTGCCAGCAGCTTGGATGCAGGTTACACCGGGGAGCTGTTTTTT | CASSLDAGYTGELFF
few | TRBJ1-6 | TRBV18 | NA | TGTGCCAGCTCACCACGGGCGACGCCGAATTCACCCCTCCACTTT | CASSPRATPNSPLHF
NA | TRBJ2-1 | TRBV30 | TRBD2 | TGTGCCTGGAGTGTATGGGCAAAGAGCGGGAGATTGGGTATGGGTGAGCAGTTCTTC | CAWSVWAKSGRLGMGEQFF
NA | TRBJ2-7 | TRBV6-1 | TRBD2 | TGTGCCAGCAGTGAGACTAGCGGGTCCTACGAGCAGTACTTC | CASSETSGSYEQYF
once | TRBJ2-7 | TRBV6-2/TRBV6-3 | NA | TGTGCCAGCAGCCAAGGAGGGGGGAGGGACTACGAGCAGTACTTC | CASSQGGGRDYEQYF
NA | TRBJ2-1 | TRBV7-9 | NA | TGTGCCAGCAGCTTAGCGCCGGGGGTCGAGGGGTTCTTC | CASSLAPGVEGFF
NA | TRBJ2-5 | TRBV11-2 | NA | TGTGCCAGCAGAAGACTCGCTCAAGAGACCCAGTACTTC | CASRRLAQETQYF
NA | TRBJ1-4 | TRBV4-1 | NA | TGCGCCAGCAGCCCAGAGAAGGGGATCAATGAAAAACTGTTTTTT | CASSPEKGINEKLFF
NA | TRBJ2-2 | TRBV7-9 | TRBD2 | TGTGCCAGCAGCATGCTAGCGGGGAACACCGGGGAGCTGTTTTTT | CASSMLAGNTGELFF
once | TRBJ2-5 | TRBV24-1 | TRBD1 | TGTGCCACCAGTGACCCTACAGGGGTTGAGACCCAGTACTTC | CATSDPTGVETQYF
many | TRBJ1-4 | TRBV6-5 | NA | TGTGCCAGCAGTTATCAGGTTCTCCCCGGCAGTGAAAAACTGTTTTTT | CASSYQVLPGSEKLFF
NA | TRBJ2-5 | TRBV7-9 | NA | TGTGCCAGCAGCCCGGAGGGCAGAGGAGAGACCCAGTACTTC | CASSPEGRGETQYF
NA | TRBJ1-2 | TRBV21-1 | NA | TGTGCCAGCAGCAAAGTTGTCTTAGGCAGGGCCAACTATGGCTACACCTTC | CASSKVVLGRANYGYTF
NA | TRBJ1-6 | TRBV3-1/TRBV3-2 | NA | TGTGCCAGCAGCCCGGGACTCAATAATTCACCCCTCCACTTT | CASSPGLNNSPLHF
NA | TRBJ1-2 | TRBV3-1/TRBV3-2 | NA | TGTGCCAGCAGGGAGGGCGGCGGAGGCTACACCTTC | CASREGGGGYTF
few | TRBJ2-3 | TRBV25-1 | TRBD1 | TGTGCCAGCAGCCTGACAGGGTGGACAGATACGCAGTATTTT | CASSLTGWTDTQYF